These T cell receptor beta chains were read from a single sample in a study of T cells in Graves' hyperthyroidism and ophthalmopathy. Each CDR3 protein is one row after TCRdb ran MiXCR on the multiplex PCR reads. The data hold some 460,000 distinct CDR3 sequences, with approximately 14% observed a single time. The sequenced sample consisted of blood. These TCRs come from a woman between 18 and 29 years old with Graves' hyperthyroidism. Both conserved end residues are part of each CDR3. Fields, in order: D gene, J gene, clone size, V gene, CDR3 DNA, CDR3 protein. D genes are given only for firm matches. Clone size is stated in some rows and not others, as once, few, many or a class when expanded.

D: -; J: TRBJ2-7; size: many; V: TRBV6-1; DNA: TGTGCCAGCTGCAGGGAGTACGAGCAGTACTTC; CDR3: CASCREYEQYF
D: TRBD2; J: TRBJ2-7; size: many; V: TRBV6-1; DNA: TGTGCCAGCATTCTGACTAGCGGGGTCCCCTACGAGCAGTACTTC; CDR3: CASILTSGVPYEQYF
D: -; J: TRBJ2-3; size: many; V: TRBV5-6; DNA: TGTGCCAGCGCCGGTAGCCTCACGGGAGCAGATACGCAGTATTTT; CDR3: CASAGSLTGADTQYF
D: TRBD2; J: TRBJ2-7; size: many; V: TRBV3-1; DNA: TGTGCCAGCAGCCCATCAAGGGCGGGACTAGCGGGAGACGAGCAGTACTTC; CDR3: CASSPSRAGLAGDEQYF
D: -; J: TRBJ2-3; size: many; V: TRBV3-1; DNA: TGTGCCAGCAGCCAAGATTCGGATACGCAGTATTTT; CDR3: CASSQDSDTQYF
D: -; J: TRBJ2-1; size: few; V: TRBV18; DNA: TGTGCCAGCTCATACAGGGACCCTGCGCAGTTCTTC; CDR3: CASSYRDPAQFF
D: -; J: TRBJ2-5; size: -; V: TRBV20-1; DNA: TGCAGTGCTAGTAGGTGGATGGAGACCCAGTACTTC; CDR3: CSASRWMETQYF
D: -; J: TRBJ1-2; size: many; V: TRBV19; DNA: TGTGCCAGTACCAGCACACTCGAGAAGGAGGACTATGGCTACACCTTC; CDR3: CASTSTLEKEDYGYTF
D: TRBD2; J: TRBJ2-1; size: many; V: TRBV3-1; DNA: TGTGCCAGCAGCCTCGGGACTAGCGGGTATGAGCAGTTCTTC; CDR3: CASSLGTSGYEQFF
D: -; J: TRBJ2-4; size: many; V: TRBV19; DNA: TGTGCCAGTAGTATAGATCTGGGGGCCGTTGGGACACGCGGCATTCAGTACTTC; CDR3: CASSIDLGAVGTRGIQYF
D: TRBD1; J: TRBJ1-1; size: many; V: TRBV2; DNA: TGTGCCAGCAGTAAGGGACAGGAGAACACTGAAGCTTTCTTT; CDR3: CASSKGQENTEAFF
D: TRBD2; J: TRBJ2-3; size: many; V: TRBV6-1; DNA: TGTGCCAGCGCAGCCGGGACTAGCCGTTCTAGCACAGATACGCAGTATTTT; CDR3: CASAAGTSRSSTDTQYF
D: -; J: TRBJ2-3; size: many; V: TRBV7-3; DNA: TGTGCCAGCAGCTTAAGCACGATGACAGATACGCAGTATTTT; CDR3: CASSLSTMTDTQYF
D: -; J: TRBJ2-5; size: many; V: TRBV2; DNA: TGTGCCAGCAGTGATAGAGGGGCAGAGACCCAGTACTTC; CDR3: CASSDRGAETQYF
D: TRBD2; J: TRBJ2-7; size: few; V: TRBV20-1; DNA: TGTAGTACTAGTCTGTTGACTAGCCCTTCCTACGAGCAGTACTTC; CDR3: CSTSLLTSPSYEQYF
D: -; J: TRBJ2-7; size: many; V: TRBV11-2; DNA: TGTGCCAGCAGCAAAATCGGACCCTCCTGGGAGCAGTACTTC; CDR3: CASSKIGPSWEQYF
D: TRBD1; J: TRBJ2-5; size: many; V: TRBV27; DNA: TGTGCCAGCAGCCGCGACACAGGGGTTGGGGAGACCCAGTACTTC; CDR3: CASSRDTGVGETQYF
D: TRBD2; J: TRBJ2-2; size: few; V: TRBV7-9; DNA: TGTGCCAGCAGCTTTAGCGGGGGGGCCGGCGGGGAGCTGTTTTTT; CDR3: CASSFSGGAGGELFF
D: -; J: TRBJ2-7; size: many; V: TRBV2; DNA: TGTGCCAGCAGTGAGACAGAGCAGTACTTC; CDR3: CASSETEQYF
D: -; J: TRBJ2-3; size: many; V: TRBV27; DNA: TGTGCCAGCAGTCCACAGAGCTTTGGCACAGATACGCAGTATTTT; CDR3: CASSPQSFGTDTQYF
D: TRBD1; J: TRBJ1-2; size: many; V: TRBV7-8; DNA: TGTGCCAGCAGCGCGGGACAGGGCTATGGCTACACCTTC; CDR3: CASSAGQGYGYTF
D: TRBD1; J: TRBJ2-1; size: many; V: TRBV10-3; DNA: TGTGCCATCAGTGAGTCAGGACAGGGATTTAATGAGCAGTTCTTC; CDR3: CAISESGQGFNEQFF
D: -; J: TRBJ2-1; size: many; V: TRBV10-2; DNA: TGCGCCAGCAGTGAGAGCCGGGGTGAGCAGTTCTTC; CDR3: CASSESRGEQFF
D: TRBD1; J: TRBJ1-2; size: -; V: TRBV28; DNA: TGTGCCAGCAGTGGTGGACAGGGGACAAACTATGGCTACACCTTC; CDR3: CASSGGQGTNYGYTF
D: -; J: TRBJ1-5; size: many; V: TRBV4-1; DNA: TGCGCCAGCAGCCGGGGCGAGGTCAGCAATCAGCCCCAGCATTTT; CDR3: CASSRGEVSNQPQHF
D: -; J: TRBJ1-1; size: many; V: TRBV7-4; DNA: TGTGCCAGCAGCTTAGATCGGGTTACGGCTTTCTTT; CDR3: CASSLDRVTAFF
D: TRBD1; J: TRBJ1-1; size: few; V: TRBV5-8; DNA: TGTGCCAGCAGCCGTCCGGGACAGGGGGTGAACACTGAAGCTTTCTTT; CDR3: CASSRPGQGVNTEAFF
D: -; J: TRBJ2-7; size: many; V: TRBV28; DNA: TGTGCCAGCAGTAGCCCGCCCGGCAGGGGTACTGGGGAGCAGTACTTC; CDR3: CASSSPPGRGTGEQYF
D: -; J: TRBJ2-5; size: -; V: TRBV12-5; DNA: TGTGCTAGTGGTTTGGGGGACTCCACCGAGACCCAGTACTTC; CDR3: CASGLGDSTETQYF